This TCR beta chain derives from a study of blood T cell repertoires in COVID-19. The protocol was immunoSEQ multiplex PCR, while the TCRdb copy is restricted to in-frame clones and leaves out a portion. The sample has approximately 500,000 clones; approximately 88% are singletons. Seattle cases were enrolled at active infection and followed longitudinally. In germline, CDR1 is LNHDA, CDR2 SQIVND (reference sequence). This CDR3 is 12 amino acids long. With V trimmed by 10 bases and J by 9 bases, 4 bases remained unmatched. This rearrangement joins TRBV19 to TRBJ2-1; 12 nucleotides line up with TRBD2. The receptor comes from a woman aged 50 to 60 with COVID-19, enrolled during active disease. The sample comprised peripheral blood. The CDR3 DNA is TGTGCCACTAGCGGGGGGGCGACTGAGCAGTTCTTC. This sequence encodes CATSGGATEQFF.